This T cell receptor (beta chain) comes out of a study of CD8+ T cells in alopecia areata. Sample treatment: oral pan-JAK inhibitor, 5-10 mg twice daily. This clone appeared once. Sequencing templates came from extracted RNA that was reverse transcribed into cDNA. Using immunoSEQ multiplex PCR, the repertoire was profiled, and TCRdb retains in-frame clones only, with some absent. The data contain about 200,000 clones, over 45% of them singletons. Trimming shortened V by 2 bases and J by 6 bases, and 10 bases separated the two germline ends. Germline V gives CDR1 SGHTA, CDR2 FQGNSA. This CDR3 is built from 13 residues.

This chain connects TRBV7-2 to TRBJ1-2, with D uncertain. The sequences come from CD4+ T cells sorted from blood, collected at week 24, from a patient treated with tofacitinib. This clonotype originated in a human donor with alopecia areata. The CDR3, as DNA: TGTGCCAGCAGCTTAAGGCAGAGCCATGGCTACACCTTC. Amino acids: CASSLRQSHGYTF.